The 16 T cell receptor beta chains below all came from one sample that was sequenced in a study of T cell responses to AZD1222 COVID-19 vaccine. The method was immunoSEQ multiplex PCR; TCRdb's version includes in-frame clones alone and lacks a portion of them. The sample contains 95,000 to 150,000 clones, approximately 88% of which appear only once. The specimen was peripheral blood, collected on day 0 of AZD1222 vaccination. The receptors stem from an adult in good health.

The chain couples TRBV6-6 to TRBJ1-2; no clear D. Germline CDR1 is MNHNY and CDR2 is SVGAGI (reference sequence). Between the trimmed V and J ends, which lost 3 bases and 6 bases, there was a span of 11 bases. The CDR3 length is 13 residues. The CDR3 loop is CASSYVEGNGYTF. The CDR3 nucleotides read TGTGCCAGCAGTTATGTCGAGGGCAATGGCTACACCTTC.

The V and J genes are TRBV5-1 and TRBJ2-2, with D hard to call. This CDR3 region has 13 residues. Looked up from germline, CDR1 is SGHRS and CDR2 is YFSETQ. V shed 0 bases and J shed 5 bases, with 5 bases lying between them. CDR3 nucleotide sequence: TGCGCCAGCAGCTTGGTAGTAACCGGGGAGCTGTTTTTT. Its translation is CASSLVVTGELFF.

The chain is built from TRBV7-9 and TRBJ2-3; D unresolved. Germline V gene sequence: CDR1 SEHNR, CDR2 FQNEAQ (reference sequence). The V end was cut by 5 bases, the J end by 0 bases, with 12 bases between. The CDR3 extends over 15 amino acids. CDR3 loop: CASSRRVSSTDTQYF. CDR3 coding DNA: TGTGCCAGCAGCCGTAGGGTATCTAGCACAGATACGCAGTATTTT.

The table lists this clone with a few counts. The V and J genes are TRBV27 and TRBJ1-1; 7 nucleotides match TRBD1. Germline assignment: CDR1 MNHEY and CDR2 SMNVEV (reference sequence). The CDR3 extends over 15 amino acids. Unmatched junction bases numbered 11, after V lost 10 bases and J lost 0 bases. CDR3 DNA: TGTGCCACCAAAAAACAGGGACAGATGAACACTGAAGCTTTCTTT. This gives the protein CATKKQGQMNTEAFF.

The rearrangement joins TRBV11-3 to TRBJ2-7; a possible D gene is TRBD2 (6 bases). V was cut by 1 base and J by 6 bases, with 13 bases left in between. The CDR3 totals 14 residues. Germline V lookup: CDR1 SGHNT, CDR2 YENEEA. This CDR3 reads CASSLGAGLGEQYF. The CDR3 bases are TGTGCCAGCAGCTTAGGTGCGGGGCTGGGCGAGCAGTACTTC.

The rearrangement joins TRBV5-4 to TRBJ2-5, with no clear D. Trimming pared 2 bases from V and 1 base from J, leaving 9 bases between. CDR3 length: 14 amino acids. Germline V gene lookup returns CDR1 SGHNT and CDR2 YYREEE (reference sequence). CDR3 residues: CASSFVQIQETQYF. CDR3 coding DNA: TGTGCCAGCAGCTTTGTACAGATCCAAGAGACCCAGTACTTC. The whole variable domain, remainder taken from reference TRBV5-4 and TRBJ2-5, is ETGVTQSPTHLIKTRGQQVTLRCSSQSGHNTVSWYQQALGQGPQFIFQYYREEENGRGNFPPRFSGLQFPNYSSELNVNALELDDSALYLCASSFVQIQETQYFGPGTRLLVL.

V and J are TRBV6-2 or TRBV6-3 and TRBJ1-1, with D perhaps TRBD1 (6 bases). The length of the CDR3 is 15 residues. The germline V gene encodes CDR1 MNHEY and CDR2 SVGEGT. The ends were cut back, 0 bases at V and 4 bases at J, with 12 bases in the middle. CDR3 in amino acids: CASSYSGGRPTEAFF. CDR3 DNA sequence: TGTGCCAGCAGTTACTCGGGGGGCAGGCCCACTGAAGCTTTCTTT.

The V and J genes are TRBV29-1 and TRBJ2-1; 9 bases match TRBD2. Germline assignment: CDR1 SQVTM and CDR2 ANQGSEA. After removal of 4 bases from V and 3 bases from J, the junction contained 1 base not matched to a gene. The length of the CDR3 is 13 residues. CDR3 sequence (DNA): TGCAGCGTTGGTAGCGGGAGCTACAATGAGCAGTTCTTC. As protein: CSVGSGSYNEQFF.

The CDR3 nucleotides are TGTGCCAGCAGTTTATGGGCTAGCTTAGCGGAGACCCAGTACTTC. Translating it yields CASSLWASLAETQYF. This chain uses TRBV27 with TRBJ2-5; D is possibly TRBD2 (5 bases). CDR1 is MNHEY, CDR2 SMNVEV, per germline (reference sequence). The CDR3 is made up of 15 amino acids. The V gene lost 1 base and the J gene lost 5 bases, with 14 bases spanning the gap.

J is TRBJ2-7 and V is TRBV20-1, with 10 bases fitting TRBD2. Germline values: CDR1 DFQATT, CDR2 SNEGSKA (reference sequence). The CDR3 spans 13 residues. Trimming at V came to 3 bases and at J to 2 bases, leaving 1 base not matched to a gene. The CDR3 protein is CSASTSGTYEQYF. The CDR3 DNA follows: TGCAGTGCTAGTACTAGCGGGACCTACGAGCAGTACTTC.

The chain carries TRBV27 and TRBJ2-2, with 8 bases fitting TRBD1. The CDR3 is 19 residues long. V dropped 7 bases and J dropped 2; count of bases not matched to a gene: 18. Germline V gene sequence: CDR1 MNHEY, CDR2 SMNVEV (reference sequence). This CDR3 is CASTPSDRASTFNTGELFF. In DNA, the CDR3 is TGTGCCAGCACCCCATCGGACAGGGCATCGACCTTCAACACCGGGGAGCTGTTTTTT.

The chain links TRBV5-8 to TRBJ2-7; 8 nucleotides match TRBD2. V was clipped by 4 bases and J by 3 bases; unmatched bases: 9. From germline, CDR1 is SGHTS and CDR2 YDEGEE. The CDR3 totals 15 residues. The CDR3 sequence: CASSPPTSEYYEQYF. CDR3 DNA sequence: TGTGCCAGCAGCCCCCCGACTAGCGAGTACTACGAGCAGTACTTC.

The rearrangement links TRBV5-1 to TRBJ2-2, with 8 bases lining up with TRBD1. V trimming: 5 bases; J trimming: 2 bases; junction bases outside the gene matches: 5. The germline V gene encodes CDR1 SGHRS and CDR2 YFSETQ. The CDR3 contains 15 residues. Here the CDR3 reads CASRPDRANTGELFF. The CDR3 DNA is TGCGCCAGCAGACCGGACAGGGCAAACACCGGGGAGCTGTTTTTT.

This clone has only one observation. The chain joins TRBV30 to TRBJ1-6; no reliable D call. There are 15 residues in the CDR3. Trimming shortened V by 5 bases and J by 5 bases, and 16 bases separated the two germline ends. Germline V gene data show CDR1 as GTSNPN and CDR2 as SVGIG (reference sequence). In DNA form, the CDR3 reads TGTGCCTGGGCTACAGCTACCGCGGATAATTCACCCCTCCACTTT. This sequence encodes CAWATATADNSPLHF.

The CDR3 region is CSVVRLGVGDTQYF. CDR3 DNA sequence: TGCAGCGTTGTAAGGCTAGGGGTGGGGGATACGCAGTATTTT. The rearrangement joins TRBV29-1 to TRBJ2-3; TRBD1 might be the D (5 bases). The length of the CDR3 is 14 residues. Germline V gene lookup returns CDR1 SQVTM and CDR2 ANQGSEA. V lost 4 bases, J lost 6 bases, and 17 bases lay in between.

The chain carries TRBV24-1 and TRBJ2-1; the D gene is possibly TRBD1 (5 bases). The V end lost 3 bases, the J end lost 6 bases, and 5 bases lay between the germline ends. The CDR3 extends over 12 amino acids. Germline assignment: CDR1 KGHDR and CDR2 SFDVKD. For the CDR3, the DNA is TGTGCCACCAGTGATAGGGGCAATGAGCAGTTCTTC. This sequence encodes CATSDRGNEQFF.